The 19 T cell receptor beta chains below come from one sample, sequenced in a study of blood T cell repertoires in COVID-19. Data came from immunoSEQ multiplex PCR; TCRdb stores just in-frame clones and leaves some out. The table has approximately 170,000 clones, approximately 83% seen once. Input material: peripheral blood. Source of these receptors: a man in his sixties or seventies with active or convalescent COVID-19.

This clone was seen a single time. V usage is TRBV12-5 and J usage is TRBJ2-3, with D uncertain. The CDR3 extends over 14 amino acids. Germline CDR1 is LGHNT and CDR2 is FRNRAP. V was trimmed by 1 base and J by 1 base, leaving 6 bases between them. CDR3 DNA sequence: TGTGCTAGTGGTTTGGGGCTCGGCACAGATACGCAGTATTTT. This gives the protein CASGLGLGTDTQYF.

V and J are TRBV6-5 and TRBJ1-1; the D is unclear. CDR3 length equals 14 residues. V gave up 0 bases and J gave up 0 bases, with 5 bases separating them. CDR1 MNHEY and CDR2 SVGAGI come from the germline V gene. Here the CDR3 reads CASSYSRVNTEAFF. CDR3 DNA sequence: TGTGCCAGCAGTTACTCGAGGGTGAACACTGAAGCTTTCTTT.

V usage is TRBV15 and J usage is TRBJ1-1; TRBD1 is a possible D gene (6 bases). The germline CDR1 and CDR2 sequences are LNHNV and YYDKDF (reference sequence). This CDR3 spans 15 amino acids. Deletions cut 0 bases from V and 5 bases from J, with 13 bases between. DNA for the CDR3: TGTGCCACCAGCAGAGATGGTGCCAGGGGAACTGAAGCTTTCTTT. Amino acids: CATSRDGARGTEAFF.

The CDR3 nucleotides are TGCGCCAGCAGCTTGGGCGCAGGGGGCGGGGCGGAGACCCAGTACTTC. Residues: CASSLGAGGGAETQYF. The chain has TRBV5-1 and TRBJ2-5; 8 nucleotides align to TRBD1. Trimming took 0 bases from V and 5 from J; bases not matched to a gene: 9. Germline-derived CDR1 and CDR2 are SGHRS and YFSETQ. The CDR3 sequence is 16 residues long.

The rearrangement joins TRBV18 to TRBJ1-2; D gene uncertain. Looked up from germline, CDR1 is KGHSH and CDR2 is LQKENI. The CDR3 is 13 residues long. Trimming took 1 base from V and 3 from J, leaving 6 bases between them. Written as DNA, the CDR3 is TGTGCCAGCTCACCACTAGAGGACTATGGCTACACCTTC. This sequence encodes CASSPLEDYGYTF.

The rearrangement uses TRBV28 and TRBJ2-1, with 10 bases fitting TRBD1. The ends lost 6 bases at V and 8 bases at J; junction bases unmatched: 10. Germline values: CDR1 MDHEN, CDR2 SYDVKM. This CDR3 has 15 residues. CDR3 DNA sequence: TGTGCCAGCAGCCTGACCGGGACAGGGGTCGATGAGCAGTTCTTC. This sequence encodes CASSLTGTGVDEQFF.

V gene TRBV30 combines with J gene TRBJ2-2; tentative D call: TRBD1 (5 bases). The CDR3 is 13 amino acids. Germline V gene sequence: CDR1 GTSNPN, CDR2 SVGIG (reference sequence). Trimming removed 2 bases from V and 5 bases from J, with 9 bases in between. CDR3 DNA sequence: TGTGCCTGGAGTAGTCAGGGAACCGGGGAGCTGTTTTTT. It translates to CAWSSQGTGELFF.

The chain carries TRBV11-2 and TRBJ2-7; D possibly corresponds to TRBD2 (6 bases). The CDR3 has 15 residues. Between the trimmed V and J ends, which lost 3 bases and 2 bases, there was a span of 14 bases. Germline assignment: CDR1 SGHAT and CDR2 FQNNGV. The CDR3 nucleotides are TGTGCCAGCAGCTTCACCGCGGGACTCACCTACGAGCAGTACTTC. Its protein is CASSFTAGLTYEQYF.

DNA of the CDR3: TGCGCCAGCAGAGTACAGGGTCAAGAGACCCAGTACTTC. It codes for CASRVQGQETQYF. The V gene is TRBV5-1, the J gene TRBJ2-5, with a tentative D call TRBD1 (6 bases). V lost 5 bases to trimming and J lost 2 bases, with 10 bases between them. Germline CDR1 SGHRS, CDR2 YFSETQ. This CDR3 is built from 13 residues.

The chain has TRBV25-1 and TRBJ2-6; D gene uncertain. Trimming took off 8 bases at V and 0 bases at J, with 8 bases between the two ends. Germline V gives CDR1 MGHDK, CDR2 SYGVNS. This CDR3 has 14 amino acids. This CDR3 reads CASSDISGANVLTF. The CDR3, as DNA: TGTGCCAGCTCCGACATCTCTGGGGCCAACGTCCTGACTTTC. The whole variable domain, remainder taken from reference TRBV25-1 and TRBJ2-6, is EADIYQTPRYLVIGTGKKITLECSQTMGHDKMYWYQQDPGMELHLIHYSYGVNSTEKGDLSSESTVSRIRTEHFPLTLESARPSHTSQYLCASSDISGANVLTFGAGSRLTVL.

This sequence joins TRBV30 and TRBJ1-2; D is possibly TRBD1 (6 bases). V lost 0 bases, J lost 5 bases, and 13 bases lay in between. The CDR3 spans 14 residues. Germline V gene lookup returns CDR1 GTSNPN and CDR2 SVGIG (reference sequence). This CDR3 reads CAWSVQGRLYGYTF. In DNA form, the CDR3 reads TGTGCCTGGAGTGTACAGGGACGATTGTATGGCTACACCTTC.

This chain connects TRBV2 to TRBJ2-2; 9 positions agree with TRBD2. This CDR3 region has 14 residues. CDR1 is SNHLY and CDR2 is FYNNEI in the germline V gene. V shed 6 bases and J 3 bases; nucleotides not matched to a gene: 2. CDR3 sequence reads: CASRKREDTGELFF. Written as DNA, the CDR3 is TGTGCCAGCAGAAAGCGGGAGGACACCGGGGAGCTGTTTTTT.

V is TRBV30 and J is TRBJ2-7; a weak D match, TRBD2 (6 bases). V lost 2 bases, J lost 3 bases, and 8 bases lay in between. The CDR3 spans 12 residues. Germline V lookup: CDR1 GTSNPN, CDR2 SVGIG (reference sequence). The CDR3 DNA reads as TGTGCCTGGAGTACCGGGGGCTACGAGCAGTACTTC. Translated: CAWSTGGYEQYF.

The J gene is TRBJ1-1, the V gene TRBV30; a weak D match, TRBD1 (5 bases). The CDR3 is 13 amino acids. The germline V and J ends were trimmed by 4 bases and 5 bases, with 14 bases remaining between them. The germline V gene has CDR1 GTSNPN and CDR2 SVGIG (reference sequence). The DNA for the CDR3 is TGTGCCTGGACCCGGACAAGGGTTACTGAAGCTTTCTTT. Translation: CAWTRTRVTEAFF.

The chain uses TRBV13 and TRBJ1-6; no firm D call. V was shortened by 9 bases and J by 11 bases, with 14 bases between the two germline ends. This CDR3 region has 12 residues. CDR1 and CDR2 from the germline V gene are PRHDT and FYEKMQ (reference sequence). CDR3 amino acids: CARTPTMAPLHF. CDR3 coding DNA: TGTGCCAGGACCCCCACTATGGCACCCCTCCACTTT.

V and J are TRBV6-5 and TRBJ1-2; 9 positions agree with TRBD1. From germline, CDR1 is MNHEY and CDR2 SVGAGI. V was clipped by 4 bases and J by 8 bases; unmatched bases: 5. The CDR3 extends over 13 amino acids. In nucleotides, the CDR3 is TGTGCCAGCAGTTCGGGACAGGGAATAGGCTACACCTTC. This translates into CASSSGQGIGYTF.

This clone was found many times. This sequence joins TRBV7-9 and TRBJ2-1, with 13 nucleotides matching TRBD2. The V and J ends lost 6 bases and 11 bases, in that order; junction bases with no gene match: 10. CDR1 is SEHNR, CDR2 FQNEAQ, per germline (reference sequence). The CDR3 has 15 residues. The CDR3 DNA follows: TGTGCCAGCAGGCTTACCGGGACTAGCGGGGCAAAGCAGTTCTTC. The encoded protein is CASRLTGTSGAKQFF.

CDR3 nucleotides: TGTGCCACCAGTGATTCCCGGTCAGGGAACAATCAGCCCCAGCATTTT. Protein sequence: CATSDSRSGNNQPQHF. The chain employs TRBV24-1 and TRBJ1-5; weak D call: TRBD1 (5 bases). This CDR3 comprises 16 residues. CDR1 is KGHDR, CDR2 SFDVKD, per germline. The V end was cut by 2 bases, the J end by 3 bases, with 13 bases between.

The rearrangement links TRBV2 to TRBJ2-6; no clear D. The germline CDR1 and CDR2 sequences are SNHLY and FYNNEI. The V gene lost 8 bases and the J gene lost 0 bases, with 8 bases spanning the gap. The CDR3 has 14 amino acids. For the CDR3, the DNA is TGTGCCAGCGGAGCCTACTCTGGGGCCAACGTCCTGACTTTC. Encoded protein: CASGAYSGANVLTF.